These T cell receptor beta chains were read from a single sample in a study of PD-1 blockade in mismatch repair-deficient tumors. The method was immunoSEQ multiplex PCR; TCRdb's version includes in-frame clones alone and lacks a portion of them. Among tens of thousands of clones listed, 70% to 90% were seen once. Specimen: peripheral blood, collected 44 weeks after starting pembrolizumab. The receptor set was obtained from an adult with mismatch repair-deficient cancer. Both conserved end residues are part of each CDR3. Fields, in order: V gene, D gene, J gene, clone size, CDR3 DNA, CDR3 protein. The D gene is left open where the match is weak. Rows may omit the clone size; those that give it use once, few, many or a size class.

v_call: TRBV15; d_call: TRBD2; j_call: TRBJ2-1; clone_size: NA; cdr3_nt: TGTGCCACCAGCAGAGATGGGGCTAGCGGGAGGCGAGGTGAGCAGTTCTTC; cdr3_aa: CATSRDGASGRRGEQFF
v_call: TRBV30; d_call: NA; j_call: TRBJ2-3; clone_size: NA; cdr3_nt: TGTGCCTGGAGTGGGGCTACCGATACGCAGTATTTT; cdr3_aa: CAWSGATDTQYF
v_call: TRBV4-3; d_call: NA; j_call: TRBJ1-5; clone_size: NA; cdr3_nt: TGCGCCAGCAGCTTATCCCCGTATAGCAATCAGCCCCAGCATTTT; cdr3_aa: CASSLSPYSNQPQHF
v_call: TRBV30; d_call: TRBD2; j_call: TRBJ2-1; clone_size: NA; cdr3_nt: TGTGCCTGGGCTAGCGGGGGGCGGTCCTACAATGAGCAGTTCTTC; cdr3_aa: CAWASGGRSYNEQFF
v_call: TRBV14; d_call: NA; j_call: TRBJ1-1; clone_size: NA; cdr3_nt: TGTGCCAGCAGTTTGGTGGTCGGTGAAGCTTTCTTT; cdr3_aa: CASSLVVGEAFF
v_call: TRBV6-1; d_call: NA; j_call: TRBJ1-3; clone_size: once; cdr3_nt: TGTGCCAGCAGTCCCCAGGGGTGGTCTGGAAACACCATATATTTT; cdr3_aa: CASSPQGWSGNTIYF
v_call: TRBV5-5; d_call: TRBD2; j_call: TRBJ2-1; clone_size: NA; cdr3_nt: TGTGCCAGCAGCCCGCCGGTAGCGGGAGTGTGGGATGAGCAGTTCTTC; cdr3_aa: CASSPPVAGVWDEQFF
v_call: TRBV27; d_call: TRBD2; j_call: TRBJ2-7; clone_size: once; cdr3_nt: TGTGCCAGCAGCCAACCGACTAGCGGGAGGTACGAGCAGTACTTC; cdr3_aa: CASSQPTSGRYEQYF
v_call: TRBV5-6; d_call: NA; j_call: TRBJ2-7; clone_size: NA; cdr3_nt: TGTGCCAGCAGCTTGCAGGGATTATACGAGCAGTACTTC; cdr3_aa: CASSLQGLYEQYF
v_call: TRBV7-3; d_call: TRBD1; j_call: TRBJ2-1; clone_size: NA; cdr3_nt: TGTGCCAGCAGCTTAGAGACAGGGGGCTACAATGAGCAGTTCTTC; cdr3_aa: CASSLETGGYNEQFF
v_call: TRBV5-4; d_call: TRBD1; j_call: TRBJ2-2; clone_size: NA; cdr3_nt: TGTGCCAGCACCCGAGGGGGACAGGGGGCCACCGGGGAGCTGTTTTTT; cdr3_aa: CASTRGGQGATGELFF
v_call: TRBV25-1; d_call: TRBD1; j_call: TRBJ1-5; clone_size: NA; cdr3_nt: TGTGCCAGCCGCGGGACAGGGGTCCAGCCCCAGCATTTT; cdr3_aa: CASRGTGVQPQHF
v_call: TRBV7-2; d_call: TRBD1; j_call: TRBJ1-2; clone_size: NA; cdr3_nt: TGTGCCAGCAGCAAAACAGGGGGCGCAGGCTACACCTTC; cdr3_aa: CASSKTGGAGYTF
v_call: TRBV6-1; d_call: NA; j_call: TRBJ1-5; clone_size: NA; cdr3_nt: TGTGCCAGCAGTGAGGACGGGGGGCAGGGACAGCCCCAGCATTTT; cdr3_aa: CASSEDGGQGQPQHF
v_call: TRBV19; d_call: NA; j_call: TRBJ2-1; clone_size: few; cdr3_nt: TGTGCCAGTAGTATAAGGGACATCTTCTTGAGGGCCTACAATGAGCAGTTCTTC; cdr3_aa: CASSIRDIFLRAYNEQFF
v_call: TRBV29-1; d_call: TRBD2; j_call: TRBJ2-7; clone_size: NA; cdr3_nt: TGCAGCGTTGTGTTGAGAGGGAGGGGTACCTACGAGCAGTACTTC; cdr3_aa: CSVVLRGRGTYEQYF
v_call: TRBV27; d_call: NA; j_call: TRBJ1-1; clone_size: few; cdr3_nt: TGTGCCAGCAGCAAATCCGACGCTCGACAGGCTGGAGCTTTCTTT; cdr3_aa: CASSKSDARQAGAFF
v_call: TRBV27; d_call: TRBD2; j_call: TRBJ2-2; clone_size: NA; cdr3_nt: TGTGCCAGCAGTTCCGGGACTAGCGGGAGTAGCACCGGGGAGCTGTTTTTT; cdr3_aa: CASSSGTSGSSTGELFF
v_call: TRBV27; d_call: NA; j_call: TRBJ2-7; clone_size: NA; cdr3_nt: TGTGCCAGCAGTCCTTCGAGGTACTACGAGCAGTACTTC; cdr3_aa: CASSPSRYYEQYF
v_call: TRBV19; d_call: NA; j_call: TRBJ2-3; clone_size: NA; cdr3_nt: TGTGCCAGTAGTATAGATTTTTCCCCAGATACGCAGTATTTT; cdr3_aa: CASSIDFSPDTQYF
v_call: TRBV6-5; d_call: NA; j_call: TRBJ1-2; clone_size: NA; cdr3_nt: TGTGCCAGCCGACGGGGGGGTAACTATGGCTACACCTTC; cdr3_aa: CASRRGGNYGYTF
v_call: TRBV6-6; d_call: NA; j_call: TRBJ1-2; clone_size: NA; cdr3_nt: TGTGCCAGCAGTTACCGCCAGGAAAACTATGGCTACACCTTC; cdr3_aa: CASSYRQENYGYTF
v_call: TRBV7-9; d_call: NA; j_call: TRBJ2-7; clone_size: NA; cdr3_nt: TGTGCCAGCAGCCCGCGGGACTTTGACTACGAGCAGTACTTC; cdr3_aa: CASSPRDFDYEQYF
v_call: TRBV2; d_call: NA; j_call: TRBJ1-1; clone_size: NA; cdr3_nt: TGTGCCAGCGGCTGGGGGGGGAACACTGAAGCTTTCTTT; cdr3_aa: CASGWGGNTEAFF
v_call: TRBV6-1; d_call: TRBD1; j_call: TRBJ1-6; clone_size: NA; cdr3_nt: TGTGCCAGCAGTGAAAGGACAGGGAATAATTCACCCCTCCACTTT; cdr3_aa: CASSERTGNNSPLHF
v_call: TRBV6-1; d_call: NA; j_call: TRBJ1-5; clone_size: NA; cdr3_nt: TGTGCCAGCAGTGACCCGAAAGCAGGCAATCAGCCCCAGCATTTT; cdr3_aa: CASSDPKAGNQPQHF
v_call: TRBV5-6; d_call: NA; j_call: TRBJ2-2; clone_size: NA; cdr3_nt: TGTGCCAGCAGCTTGCCAGGGGCGAACACCGGGGAGCTGTTTTTT; cdr3_aa: CASSLPGANTGELFF
v_call: TRBV29-1; d_call: TRBD1; j_call: TRBJ2-4; clone_size: NA; cdr3_nt: TGCAGCGTTGAGGGTGGACAGGGCCTAGCCAAAAACATTCAGTACTTC; cdr3_aa: CSVEGGQGLAKNIQYF
v_call: TRBV10-3; d_call: NA; j_call: TRBJ2-7; clone_size: NA; cdr3_nt: TGTGCCATCAGTGAACGGACCTACGAGCAGTACTTC; cdr3_aa: CAISERTYEQYF
v_call: TRBV11-3; d_call: NA; j_call: TRBJ2-3; clone_size: NA; cdr3_nt: TGTGCCAGCAGCTCGGGACGGTCCCCTAGCACAGATACGCAGTATTTT; cdr3_aa: CASSSGRSPSTDTQYF
v_call: TRBV6-5; d_call: NA; j_call: TRBJ2-1; clone_size: NA; cdr3_nt: TGTGCCAGCAGTTTTAGAGAGGGGGGGGGTTACGAGCAGTTCTTC; cdr3_aa: CASSFREGGGYEQFF
v_call: TRBV19; d_call: NA; j_call: TRBJ1-1; clone_size: NA; cdr3_nt: TGTGCCAGTAGTAAGGCAGGCTCGAACACTGAAGCTTTCTTT; cdr3_aa: CASSKAGSNTEAFF
v_call: TRBV28; d_call: TRBD1; j_call: TRBJ2-1; clone_size: NA; cdr3_nt: TGTGCCAGCAGTTTAGGGGGGACAGGGGGACACTCGGGCCGTCGGGGGAATAAGGAAAATGAGCAGTTCTTC; cdr3_aa: CASSLGGTGGHSGRRGNKENEQFF
v_call: TRBV6-5; d_call: NA; j_call: TRBJ2-1; clone_size: NA; cdr3_nt: TGTGCCAGCAGTTACGGGCAGTTCAATGAGCAGTTCTTC; cdr3_aa: CASSYGQFNEQFF
v_call: TRBV6-6; d_call: NA; j_call: TRBJ2-3; clone_size: NA; cdr3_nt: TGTGCCAGCAGTTACGGGACAGCGGGTCCAGATACGCAGTATTTT; cdr3_aa: CASSYGTAGPDTQYF